The source of this T cell receptor beta chain is a study of blood T cell repertoires in COVID-19. As originally analysed: The authors estimated nucleated cell counts from reference gene primer amplification. TCRdb's table, derived via immunoSEQ multiplex PCR, lists solely in-frame clones and lacks some. V and J calls and clone size are those listed in that table; D and trimming were worked out from the DNA. This table holds about 80,000 clones, around 69% found once. Germline V gives CDR1 MNHEY, CDR2 SMNVEV (reference sequence). V was clipped by 6 bases and J by 6 bases; unmatched bases: 9. The CDR3 extends over 14 amino acids.

Sequences were obtained from peripheral blood. The gene calls are TRBV27 and TRBJ2-5, with 8 bases fitting TRBD1. The receptor was derived from a man in his sixties or seventies with active or convalescent COVID-19. The CDR3 is CASRIQGGGQTQYF. The CDR3 DNA reads TGTGCCAGCAGGATACAGGGGGGTGGACAGACCCAGTACTTC.